The rows below give T cell receptor beta chains drawn from one sample of a study of CD8 T cells in Susac syndrome. In TCRdb, the immunoSEQ multiplex PCR reads were re-called with MiXCR into one record per CDR3 protein. Here the sample spans about 210,000 distinct CDR3 sequences, 85% to 95% being singletons. The sequencing input was CD4+ T cells from PBMCs. Receptors originate from a human donor with Susac syndrome. The CDR3 runs from the conserved cysteine through the conserved F or W. The D gene is left open where the match is weak. Clone size is shown for a subset of rows, as once, few, many or a class of expanded clone.

size: NA
J: TRBJ2-5
V: TRBV6-5
D: NA
CDR3: CASSYDRVEETQYF
DNA: TGTGCCAGCAGTTACGATAGGGTCGAAGAGACCCAGTACTTC

size: NA
J: TRBJ2-5
V: TRBV30
D: TRBD2
CDR3: CAGNQLAGGPETQYF
DNA: TGTGCCGGCAACCAACTAGCGGGGGGGCCAGAGACCCAGTACTTC

size: NA
J: TRBJ2-7
V: TRBV7-9
D: TRBD1
CDR3: CASSSLDRAREQYF
DNA: TGTGCCAGCAGCTCACTAGACAGGGCCAGGGAGCAGTACTTC

size: NA
J: TRBJ1-4
V: TRBV7-9
D: TRBD1
CDR3: CASSLATGVGEKLFF
DNA: TGTGCCAGCAGCTTAGCGACAGGGGTTGGTGAAAAACTGTTTTTT

size: NA
J: TRBJ2-7
V: TRBV18
D: NA
CDR3: CASSQQGSSYEQYF
DNA: TGTGCCAGCTCACAACAGGGTAGCTCCTACGAGCAGTACTTC

size: NA
J: TRBJ2-5
V: TRBV7-2
D: TRBD1
CDR3: CASSVTRTGMTTQYF
DNA: TGTGCCAGCAGCGTAACCCGGACAGGGATGACAACCCAGTACTTC

size: NA
J: TRBJ1-4
V: TRBV30
D: NA
CDR3: CACHRDENEKLFF
DNA: TGTGCCTGTCACCGGGATGAGAATGAAAAACTGTTTTTT

size: NA
J: TRBJ1-6
V: TRBV20-1
D: TRBD1
CDR3: CSARRDRVRSPLHF
DNA: TGCAGTGCTAGACGAGACAGGGTCCGTTCACCCCTCCACTTT

size: NA
J: TRBJ2-2
V: TRBV2
D: NA
CDR3: CASSGGGFAGELFF
DNA: TGTGCCAGCAGTGGAGGGGGGTTCGCCGGGGAGCTGTTTTTT

size: NA
J: TRBJ2-3
V: TRBV20-1
D: TRBD1
CDR3: CSARDRALNTDTQYF
DNA: TGCAGTGCTCGGGACAGGGCATTAAACACAGATACGCAGTATTTT

size: NA
J: TRBJ2-2
V: TRBV10-3
D: NA
CDR3: CASAVGGDTGELFF
DNA: TGTGCCAGCGCCGTGGGAGGAGACACCGGGGAGCTGTTTTTT

size: NA
J: TRBJ1-2
V: TRBV11-2
D: NA
CDR3: CASSKTKEGYTF
DNA: TGTGCCAGCAGCAAAACCAAGGAGGGCTACACCTTC

size: NA
J: TRBJ2-4
V: TRBV20-1
D: NA
CDR3: CSAFPLVAKNIQYF
DNA: TGCAGTGCTTTCCCTTTGGTAGCCAAAAACATTCAGTACTTC

size: NA
J: TRBJ2-7
V: TRBV2
D: NA
CDR3: CASSDKDGAYYEQYF
DNA: TGTGCCAGCAGTGATAAGGACGGAGCGTACTACGAGCAGTACTTC

size: NA
J: TRBJ1-6
V: TRBV30
D: NA
CDR3: CAWRWQEYSPLHF
DNA: TGTGCCTGGAGGTGGCAGGAGTATTCACCCCTCCACTTT

size: NA
J: TRBJ1-3
V: TRBV20-1
D: NA
CDR3: CSARDPRPSGNTIYF
DNA: TGCAGTGCTAGAGACCCCAGGCCCTCTGGAAACACCATATATTTT

size: NA
J: TRBJ1-1
V: TRBV6-2/TRBV6-3
D: TRBD1
CDR3: CASSDRGQRGIPEAFF
DNA: TGTGCCAGCAGTGACAGGGGACAACGTGGTATCCCTGAAGCTTTCTTT

size: NA
J: TRBJ1-6
V: TRBV7-2
D: NA
CDR3: CASSFGTQGGDSPLHF
DNA: TGTGCCAGCAGCTTCGGGACCCAAGGAGGGGATTCACCCCTCCACTTT

size: NA
J: TRBJ2-3
V: TRBV7-9
D: TRBD2
CDR3: CASSLGLAGGPADTQYF
DNA: TGTGCCAGCAGCCTTGGACTAGCGGGGGGACCTGCGGATACGCAGTATTTT

size: NA
J: TRBJ1-1
V: TRBV30
D: TRBD1
CDR3: CAWIRDSDEAFF
DNA: TGTGCCTGGATCCGGGACAGCGATGAAGCTTTCTTT

size: once
J: TRBJ1-5
V: TRBV18
D: TRBD1
CDR3: CASSPDRGHEPQHF
DNA: TGTGCCAGCTCGCCGGACAGGGGCCATGAGCCCCAGCATTTT

size: NA
J: TRBJ2-4
V: TRBV4-3
D: NA
CDR3: CASSPSRSGTDKNIQYF
DNA: TGCGCCAGCAGCCCGTCCCGCAGCGGGACAGACAAAAACATTCAGTACTTC

size: NA
J: TRBJ2-1
V: TRBV20-1
D: NA
CDR3: CSASRTSRGNEQFF
DNA: TGCAGTGCTAGCAGAACCTCTAGGGGCAATGAGCAGTTCTTC

size: NA
J: TRBJ2-5
V: TRBV24-1
D: NA
CDR3: CATSDGPVAVEETQYF
DNA: TGTGCCACCAGTGACGGGCCGGTGGCAGTCGAAGAGACCCAGTACTTC

size: NA
J: TRBJ1-1
V: TRBV6-6
D: NA
CDR3: CASSYSSSTEAFF
DNA: TGTGCCAGCAGTTACTCGTCGAGCACTGAAGCTTTCTTT

size: NA
J: TRBJ1-5
V: TRBV20-1
D: TRBD1
CDR3: CSARAGTGPQPQHF
DNA: TGCAGTGCTAGGGCCGGGACAGGGCCCCAGCCCCAGCATTTT

size: NA
J: TRBJ2-1
V: TRBV29-1
D: TRBD2
CDR3: CSVASSGGEFHEQFF
DNA: TGCAGCGTTGCATCTAGCGGGGGGGAGTTTCATGAGCAGTTCTTC

size: once
J: TRBJ2-5
V: TRBV20-1
D: TRBD2
CDR3: CSAHGTSGGETQYF
DNA: TGCAGTGCCCATGGGACTAGCGGGGGCGAGACCCAGTACTTC

size: once
J: TRBJ1-1
V: TRBV20-1
D: TRBD1
CDR3: CSAGGQGQNTEAFF
DNA: TGCAGTGCTGGGGGACAGGGGCAGAACACTGAAGCTTTCTTT

size: NA
J: TRBJ1-5
V: TRBV20-1
D: NA
CDR3: CSARGGNSNQPQHF
DNA: TGCAGTGCTAGAGGGGGGAATAGCAATCAGCCCCAGCATTTT

size: once
J: TRBJ1-2
V: TRBV6-5
D: NA
CDR3: CASSPPGSFYGYTF
DNA: TGTGCCAGCAGTCCACCCGGGTCTTTCTATGGCTACACCTTC

size: NA
J: TRBJ1-5
V: TRBV6-2/TRBV6-3
D: NA
CDR3: CASSYSENQPQHF
DNA: TGTGCCAGCAGTTACTCAGAGAATCAGCCCCAGCATTTT

size: NA
J: TRBJ1-1
V: TRBV5-1
D: NA
CDR3: CASSPEGGDQAFF
DNA: TGCGCCAGCAGCCCCGAAGGGGGGGACCAAGCTTTCTTT

size: NA
J: TRBJ2-1
V: TRBV20-1
D: NA
CDR3: CSASLPRDEQFF
DNA: TGCAGTGCTAGCTTACCCCGGGATGAGCAGTTCTTC

size: NA
J: TRBJ1-1
V: TRBV19
D: NA
CDR3: CASSIGQITEAFF
DNA: TGTGCCAGTAGTATCGGACAGATCACTGAAGCTTTCTTT

size: NA
J: TRBJ2-7
V: TRBV18
D: TRBD1
CDR3: CASSGDRGNEQYF
DNA: TGTGCCAGCTCAGGGGACAGGGGAAACGAGCAGTACTTC

size: NA
J: TRBJ1-2
V: TRBV20-1
D: NA
CDR3: CSAIQDYGYTF
DNA: TGCAGTGCTATCCAGGACTATGGCTACACCTTC

size: once
J: TRBJ1-1
V: TRBV11-2
D: TRBD1
CDR3: CASSPQTGMNTEAFF
DNA: TGTGCCAGCAGCCCTCAGACAGGGATGAACACTGAAGCTTTCTTT